This T cell receptor beta chain is from a study of blood T cell repertoires in COVID-19. The wider study: In each case, the material was cDNA or gDNA derived from T cells, B-cell-depleted T cells, or PBMCs.

From germline, CDR1 is SGHAT and CDR2 FQNNGV. This CDR3 is built from 17 residues. After removal of 4 bases from V and 0 bases from J, the junction contained 8 bases not matched to a gene. Under the authors' procedure: Reference gene primer amplification yielded estimated nucleated cell counts. Generated by immunoSEQ multiplex PCR, the TCRdb table keeps only in-frame clones and is missing some. V and J calls and clone size are given by that table; D and trimming were obtained from the DNA. Of around 170,000 clones in the sample, around 83% were seen once. Sequences were obtained from peripheral blood. The V and J genes are TRBV11-2 and TRBJ2-2; 7 bases match TRBD1. This receptor was taken from a woman aged 25-40 years with active or convalescent COVID-19. The CDR3 bases are TGTGCCAGCAGCTCAATTTTCGGGACAGCGAACACCGGGGAGCTGTTTTTT. Protein sequence: CASSSIFGTANTGELFF.